This record concerns one T cell receptor (beta chain) sequence. The entry originates in a study of OX40 agonist ivuxolimab in advanced cancers. Looking at the study overall: Patients received ivuxolimab, an intravenous treatment, every 2 weeks at 0.01 to 10 mg/kg. Each dose-escalation patient presented with hepatocellular carcinoma, melanoma, renal cell or head and neck cancer.

Germline V gene data show CDR1 as SQVTM and CDR2 as ANQGSEA. The CDR3 sequence is 16 residues long. Trimming stripped 6 bases from V and 0 bases from J, with 21 bases between. Systemic immunosuppression or a history of autoimmune disease excluded patients. Blood sampling took place at baseline, cycle 4 day 1, and cycle 7 day 1. TCRdb's copy holds only in-frame clones and misses some; the assay was immunoSEQ multiplex PCR. The table records roughly 43,000 clones, 80% to 90% of them present only once. Sequencing used CD4+ or CD8+ T cells sorted from blood, obtained in a trial of the OX40 agonist ivuxolimab. The TCR originated in an adult with an advanced solid tumor such as melanoma, head and neck, liver or kidney cancer. The chain carries TRBV29-1 and TRBJ2-7, with D perhaps TRBD1 (7 bases). The CDR3 spells CSVSGPGQPYSYEQYF. In DNA, the CDR3 is TGCAGCGTCAGCGGGCCGGGACAGCCTTACTCCTACGAGCAGTACTTC.